This T cell receptor (beta chain) was retrieved from a study of CD8 T cells in Susac syndrome. Random hexamers were used to reverse transcribe the RNA input (about 0.5 to 1 ug). In TCRdb, the immunoSEQ multiplex PCR reads were re-called with MiXCR into one record per CDR3 protein. The table has around 300,000 distinct CDR3 sequences, 90% to 95% seen once; the top ten hold 0.065%. The germline V and J ends were trimmed by 2 bases and 8 bases, with 3 bases remaining between them. From germline, CDR1 is GTSNPN and CDR2 SVGIG (reference sequence). The CDR3 covers 10 residues. Sample: CD4+ T cells from PBMCs. This rearrangement joins TRBV30 to TRBJ1-4, with D unresolved. The receptor's source is a human donor with multiple sclerosis. The CDR3 DNA is TGTGCCTGGAGTCAGGAAAAACTGTTTTTT. The encoded protein is CAWSQEKLFF. The full variable domain, with the rest looked up from reference TRBV30 and TRBJ1-4, is SQTIHQWPATLVQPVGSPLSLECTVEGTSNPNLYWYRQAAGRGLQLLFYSVGIGQISSEVPQNLSASRPQDRQFILSSKKLLLSDSGFYLCAWSQEKLFFGSGTQLSVL.